This T cell receptor (beta chain) stems from a study of cytomegalovirus exposure and HLA in healthy donors. Overall study: About 180 million T cells yielded under 130 million unique TCR beta sequences in earlier analysis. Study results and limitations: It was assumed in the presence/absence analyses that sequencing depth was roughly uniform across donors. V- and J-gene trimming in TCR beta was tied to a missense DCLRE1C variant by an analysis performed later.

The PCR had 60 Vbeta and 13 Jbeta primers. Original data processing: In a later analysis, around 11 million of tens of millions of unique beta chains occurred in at least two donors. The repertoire was sequenced with immunoSEQ multiplex PCR; TCRdb's copy has only in-frame clones and lacks some. The V and J calls and the clone size are those of that table, but D and trimming were determined from the DNA. The profile covers 130,000 or so clones, with around 77% appearing a single time and more than 0.95% taken by the ten largest. Germline V CDR1 and CDR2: LNHDA, SQIVND (reference sequence). The CDR3 loop spans 20 amino acids. J lost 5 bases, V lost 5 bases, and 22 bases had no gene match. The table lists this clone with a few counts. No antigen is known for it.

The V call is TRBV19, the J call TRBJ2-3, with TRBD2 matching 10 bases. The TCR originated in a man between 50 and 59 years old in good health and CMV-seronegative. Sequenced material: PBMCs. The CDR3 reads CASSPQLAGISFFRLDTQYF. The DNA for the CDR3 is TGTGCCAGTAGTCCCCAACTAGCGGGGATATCGTTTTTTAGGTTAGATACGCAGTATTTT. Full variable domain (outside the CDR3, taken from reference TRBV19 and TRBJ2-3): DGGITQSPKYLFRKEGQNVTLSCEQNLNHDAMYWYRQDPGQGLRLIYYSQIVNDFQKGDIAEGYSVSREKKESFPLTVTSAQKNPTAFYLCASSPQLAGISFFRLDTQYFGPGTRLTVL.